Each of the 30 T cell receptor beta chains below was sequenced from the same sample in a study of CD8 T cells in Susac syndrome. It was with random hexamers that roughly 0.5 to 1 ug RNA was reverse transcribed. TCRdb analysed the immunoSEQ multiplex PCR reads with MiXCR anew, one entry per CDR3 protein. The table has 100,000 to 150,000 distinct CDR3 sequences, 80% to 85% seen once; the top ten hold approximately 0.51%. The sequenced sample consisted of CD8+ T cells from PBMCs. The receptors were sampled from a human donor with multiple sclerosis.

CDR3: CAWSSRGSWGTDTQYF. CDR3 nucleotide sequence: TGTGCCTGGAGTTCGAGGGGAAGTTGGGGCACAGATACGCAGTATTTT. This chain links TRBV30 with TRBJ2-3; the D gene could be TRBD1 or TRBD2 (5 bases each). Germline values: CDR1 GTSNPN, CDR2 SVGIG (reference sequence). Trimming took 2 bases from V and 1 from J, leaving 16 bases between them. This CDR3 has 16 residues.

The V and J genes are TRBV7-9 and TRBJ2-7; 7 bases are a match to TRBD1. From germline, CDR1 is SEHNR and CDR2 FQNEAQ (reference sequence). Losses at the gene ends were 5 bases for V and 0 bases for J; bases not matched to a gene: 10. CDR3 length: 16 amino acids. The CDR3 loop is CASSPGQDGSSYEQYF. The CDR3 DNA sequence: TGTGCCAGCAGCCCCGGACAGGATGGTAGCTCCTACGAGCAGTACTTC.

The chain joins TRBV10-2 to TRBJ2-2; D uncertain. The CDR3 totals 12 residues. V was cut by 1 base and J by 3 bases, with 0 bases left in between. Per germline, CDR1 WSHSY and CDR2 SAAADI. CDR3 sequence: CASSEYTGELFF. The CDR3 nucleotides read TGCGCCAGCAGTGAGTACACCGGGGAGCTGTTTTTT.

V usage is TRBV6-1 and J usage is TRBJ2-2, with D perhaps matching TRBD2 (6 bases). Germline CDR1 MNHNS, CDR2 SASEGT. The CDR3 is made up of 16 amino acids. Deletions cut 7 bases from V and 13 bases from J, with 28 bases between. CDR3 in DNA: TGTGCCAGCACACCGGGGAGGTTGGGTCTTTCGGTCGGGCTGTTTTTT. It is translated as CASTPGRLGLSVGLFF.

This sequence joins TRBV27 and TRBJ1-1; 7 bases fit TRBD1. Germline V gene sequence: CDR1 MNHEY, CDR2 SMNVEV (reference sequence). V was clipped by 1 base and J by 2 bases; unmatched bases: 4. This CDR3 region has 15 residues. DNA of the CDR3: TGTGCCAGCAGTTTATTGGCAGGGGGAAACACTGAAGCTTTCTTT. Amino acid sequence: CASSLLAGGNTEAFF.

The gene calls are TRBV6-2 or TRBV6-3 and TRBJ2-1; D is perhaps TRBD1 (6 bases). The germline V and J ends were trimmed by 5 bases and 3 bases, with 8 bases remaining between them. Germline-derived CDR1 and CDR2 are MNHEY and SVGEGT. The CDR3 covers 13 residues. The CDR3 sequence is CASSRQDYNEQFF. CDR3 nucleotides: TGTGCCAGCAGTAGACAGGACTACAATGAGCAGTTCTTC.

V is TRBV4-3 and J is TRBJ2-1, with TRBD1 identical over 8 bases. J gave up 5 bases and V 1 base, and 7 bases lay outside the gene matches. The CDR3 is 16 amino acids. Per germline, CDR1 LGHNA and CDR2 YSLEER. As DNA, the CDR3 is TGCGCCAGCAGCCAAGCGACAGGGGAGGTCAACAATGAGCAGTTCTTC. It yields the protein CASSQATGEVNNEQFF.

The V gene is TRBV7-9, the J gene TRBJ1-2; D remains ambiguous. The V and J ends lost 5 bases and 2 bases respectively, with 18 bases between them. The germline gives CDR1 SEHNR, CDR2 FQNEAQ (reference sequence). This CDR3 is 16 amino acids long. The CDR3 loop is CASSQSLTAANYGYTF. As DNA, the CDR3 is TGTGCCAGCAGCCAAAGCTTAACTGCCGCGAACTATGGCTACACCTTC.

The chain links TRBV27 to TRBJ2-6; TRBD1 matches at 8 bases. The CDR3 totals 15 residues. The V and J ends lost 8 bases and 0 bases, in that order; junction bases with no gene match: 3. Germline-derived CDR1 and CDR2 are MNHEY and SMNVEV (reference sequence). DNA for the CDR3: TGTGCCAGCGGGACAGGAACCTCTGGGGCCAACGTCCTGACTTTC. This encodes CASGTGTSGANVLTF.

The V call is TRBV7-6, the J call TRBJ2-6, with 9 nucleotides matching TRBD2. Germline V lookup: CDR1 SGHVS, CDR2 FNYEAQ. CDR3 size: 23 residues. The V and J ends lost 6 bases and 0 bases, in that order; junction bases with no gene match: 24. CDR3 region: CASSPILIFSGSTDNSGANVLTF. Here the CDR3 DNA reads TGTGCCAGCAGTCCAATCCTAATTTTTAGCGGGAGTACCGATAACTCTGGGGCCAACGTCCTGACTTTC.

The rearrangement uses TRBV19 and TRBJ2-1; D is possibly TRBD2 (5 bases). Germline CDR1 and CDR2: LNHDA and SQIVND (reference sequence). The CDR3 extends over 13 amino acids. Between the trimmed V and J ends, which lost 2 bases and 8 bases, there was a span of 10 bases. CDR3: CASSILAYHEQFF. Here the CDR3 DNA reads TGTGCCAGTAGTATACTAGCATACCATGAGCAGTTCTTC. Together with reference TRBV19 and TRBJ2-1, the CDR3 gives the full variable domain: DGGITQSPKYLFRKEGQNVTLSCEQNLNHDAMYWYRQDPGQGLRLIYYSQIVNDFQKGDIAEGYSVSREKKESFPLTVTSAQKNPTAFYLCASSILAYHEQFFGPGTRLTVL.

This chain joins TRBV10-3 and TRBJ2-1; TRBD1 matches at 11 bases. The CDR3 loop spans 15 amino acids. CDR1 is ENHRY, CDR2 SYGVKD, per germline. J gave up 7 bases and V 7 bases, and 9 bases lay outside the gene matches. The CDR3 sequence: CAINSGQGAENEQFF. CDR3 DNA sequence: TGTGCCATCAACTCCGGACAGGGGGCAGAAAATGAGCAGTTCTTC.

V usage is TRBV28 and J usage is TRBJ1-4, with TRBD1 matching 9 bases. The junction had 4 bases not matched to a gene; V was cut back by 5 bases and J by 6 bases. The CDR3 runs 14 residues. Germline V lookup: CDR1 MDHEN, CDR2 SYDVKM. CDR3 bases: TGTGCCAGCAGTCACGGGACAGGGTATGAAAAACTGTTTTTT. This encodes CASSHGTGYEKLFF.

The gene calls are TRBV2 and TRBJ1-4; D gene unclear. CDR3 size: 14 residues. V lost 8 bases, J lost 0 bases, and 10 bases lay in between. The germline CDR1 and CDR2 sequences are SNHLY and FYNNEI. CDR3 in amino acids: CASSRRATNEKLFF. The CDR3 DNA reads TGTGCCAGCTCGAGGAGGGCAACTAATGAAAAACTGTTTTTT.

The chain couples TRBV6-2 or TRBV6-3 to TRBJ2-1; D gene ambiguous. The germline gives CDR1 MNHEY, CDR2 SVGEGT. V was cut by 5 bases and J by 7 bases, with 18 bases left in between. The CDR3 loop spans 15 amino acids. For the CDR3, the DNA is TGTGCCAGCAGTCCCTCTCCAATCCTCGTAAATGAGCAGTTCTTC. As protein: CASSPSPILVNEQFF.

The chain has TRBV27 and TRBJ2-5, with D unclear. Trimming left V 6 bases short and J 1 base short, with 9 bases between. The CDR3 covers 13 residues. Germline loops: CDR1 MNHEY, CDR2 SMNVEV (reference sequence). The CDR3, as DNA: TGTGCCAGCAGCCCCTTACTCCAAGAGACCCAGTACTTC. Amino acid sequence: CASSPLLQETQYF.

The CDR3 reads CASSLQTNEKLFF. CDR3 nucleotide sequence: TGTGCCAGCAGTTTGCAGACTAATGAAAAACTGTTTTTT. V gene TRBV27 combines with J gene TRBJ1-4; D is unclear. Trimming cost V 3 bases and J 2 bases, with 4 bases left between them. This CDR3 has 13 residues. The V gene's germline CDR1 is MNHEY and CDR2 SMNVEV (reference sequence).

The genes are TRBV15 and TRBJ2-7; D perhaps matches TRBD1 (6 bases). V lost 3 bases to trimming and J lost 6 bases, with 15 bases between them. CDR1 is LNHNV, CDR2 YYDKDF, per germline (reference sequence). The CDR3 sequence is 14 residues long. The CDR3 bases are TGTGCCACCAGCAGGGGGGCAAATCCTTCCGAGCAGTACGTC. This gives the protein CATSRGANPSEQYV.

This clonotype was detected only once. The V call is TRBV27, the J call TRBJ2-7; TRBD1 agrees at 9 bases. Germline V gene lookup returns CDR1 MNHEY and CDR2 SMNVEV (reference sequence). The V gene end was trimmed by 0 bases and the J gene end by 3 bases; junction bases not matched to a gene: 6. The CDR3 loop spans 16 amino acids. The DNA of the CDR3 is TGTGCCAGCAGTTTATCCCCCGGGACAGGGAGCTACGAGCAGTACTTC. Translation: CASSLSPGTGSYEQYF.

Here the CDR3 reads CASSLEGRGSYNEQFF. For the CDR3, the DNA is TGTGCCAGCAGCTTAGAGGGTCGCGGCTCCTACAATGAGCAGTTCTTC. The gene calls are TRBV7-9 and TRBJ2-1; D gene uncertain. Trimming took off 1 base at V and 0 bases at J, with 10 bases between the two ends. This CDR3 contains 16 residues. Per germline, CDR1 SEHNR and CDR2 FQNEAQ (reference sequence).

This clonotype was counted only a few times. The chain carries TRBV7-6 and TRBJ1-1; no firm D call. The V gene's germline CDR1 is SGHVS and CDR2 FNYEAQ. The CDR3 is 12 residues long. V lost 5 bases, J lost 0 bases, and 4 bases lay in between. For the CDR3, the DNA is TGTGCCAGCAGCGGGTTGAACACTGAAGCTTTCTTT. Residues: CASSGLNTEAFF.

The genes are TRBV6-5 and TRBJ2-1, with 9 positions matching TRBD1. The CDR3 runs to 18 residues. The trim removed 2 bases at V and 4 bases at J, leaving 12 bases unmatched. The V gene's germline CDR1 is MNHEY and CDR2 SVGAGI. CDR3 nucleotides: TGTGCCAGCAGTTACGTGGCGTTATCGGGACAGGGTTACAATGAGCAGTTCTTC. It yields the protein CASSYVALSGQGYNEQFF.

This chain joins TRBV27 and TRBJ1-6; possible D gene TRBD1, 5 bases. The CDR3 length is 14 residues. Germline lookup yields CDR1 MNHEY and CDR2 SMNVEV (reference sequence). V lost 3 bases and J lost 9, with 12 bases in between. DNA for the CDR3: TGTGCCAGCAGTTTCCAGGGAGGCGGTTCACCCCTCCACTTT. Amino acids: CASSFQGGGSPLHF.

The V gene is TRBV5-1, the J gene TRBJ1-3; perhaps TRBD1 as D (6 bases). With 1 base removed from V and 7 bases from J, the gap between germline ends came to 18 bases. The CDR3 is made up of 16 amino acids. CDR1 and CDR2 from the germline V gene are SGHRS and YFSETQ. The CDR3 sequence: CASSLTQGGLRNTIYF. The CDR3 DNA reads as TGCGCCAGCAGCTTGACACAGGGAGGCTTGCGGAACACCATATATTTT.

In nucleotides, the CDR3 is TGTGCCAGCTCACCTTCCGCGGGGGACAGCGAATATGGCTACACCTTC. This translates into CASSPSAGDSEYGYTF. J is TRBJ1-2 and V is TRBV18; 7 nucleotides line up with TRBD1. Trimming took 3 bases from V and 5 from J; bases not matched to a gene: 12. The CDR3 consists of 16 residues. Germline V gives CDR1 KGHSH, CDR2 LQKENI.

The CDR3 DNA follows: TGCAGTGCTAGAGATCTATCCGGGGGCTACAATGAGCAGTTCTTC. Amino acid sequence: CSARDLSGGYNEQFF. The chain joins TRBV20-1 to TRBJ2-1; maybe TRBD2 (6 bases). CDR1 and CDR2 (germline): DFQATT, SNEGSKA (reference sequence). V lost 0 bases and J lost 3, with 12 bases in between. The CDR3 covers 15 residues.

The chain links TRBV14 to TRBJ1-1; D is uncertain. Germline CDR1 reads SGHDN; CDR2 reads FVKESK. Trimming cost V 1 base and J 7 bases, with 13 bases left between them. The length of the CDR3 is 14 residues. CDR3 in amino acids: CASSQAYPTIEAFF. The DNA for the CDR3 is TGTGCCAGCAGCCAAGCCTACCCGACTATTGAAGCTTTCTTT.

This clonotype was observed a few times. J is TRBJ2-1 and V is TRBV19; 9 positions agree with TRBD1. The CDR3 loop spans 14 amino acids. The germline gives CDR1 LNHDA, CDR2 SQIVND (reference sequence). J gave up 4 bases and V 5 bases, and 3 bases lay outside the gene matches. CDR3 sequence: CASSPGQGYNEQFF. CDR3 DNA: TGTGCCAGTAGTCCGGGACAGGGTTACAATGAGCAGTTCTTC.

The chain links TRBV28 to TRBJ2-1; 8 nucleotides match TRBD2. Germline values: CDR1 MDHEN, CDR2 SYDVKM. The V gene end was trimmed by 6 bases and the J gene end by 2 bases; junction bases not matched to a gene: 12. There are 17 residues in the CDR3. CDR3: CASRAHLRRGAYNEQFF. In DNA form, the CDR3 reads TGTGCCAGCAGGGCTCATCTTAGGCGGGGGGCCTACAATGAGCAGTTCTTC.

V and J are TRBV19 and TRBJ1-2; D ambiguous. V lost 2 bases to trimming and J lost 6 bases, with 16 bases between them. The CDR3 runs 15 residues. The germline gives CDR1 LNHDA, CDR2 SQIVND (reference sequence). The CDR3 is CASSIRASEINGYTF. CDR3 DNA sequence: TGTGCCAGTAGTATAAGAGCGAGTGAGATTAATGGCTACACCTTC.